This T cell receptor (beta chain) was retrieved from a study of blood T cell repertoires in COVID-19. Turning to the study itself: COVID-19 samples from acute and convalescent phases originated in the United States, Italy and Spain. PBMCs, B-cell-depleted T cells, or T cells were the source of the cDNA or gDNA that made up the material.

Original methodology: Estimation of nucleated cell counts was performed using reference gene primer amplification. TCRdb keeps only in-frame clones here, not all; method: immunoSEQ multiplex PCR. That table gives V, J and clone size, and the DNA gave D and trimming. The repertoire consists of 40,000 to 50,000 clones, with around 90% occurring once and the leading ten covering roughly 20%. The germline V gene has CDR1 MDHEN and CDR2 SYDVKM. The CDR3 is made up of 14 amino acids. V was pared by 5 bases and J by 4 bases, with 14 bases between. The source of this sequence is a man between 65 and 85 years old with active COVID-19. The chain joins TRBV28 to TRBJ1-2; the D gene is possibly TRBD1 (5 bases). Sequences were obtained from peripheral blood. CDR3 residues: CASSTSGYTYGYTF. DNA for the CDR3: TGTGCCAGCAGTACATCAGGGTACACCTATGGCTACACCTTC.